The rows below give T cell receptor beta chains drawn from one sample of a study of Ad26.COV2.S vaccination and SARS-CoV-2 variants. This table comes from immunoSEQ multiplex PCR, and its TCRdb copy is limited to in-frame clones, with some not included. The sample lists 410,000 or so clones, around 90% seen once, with 10% to 15% in the top ten. Sample: peripheral blood, taken in a trial of Ad26.COV2.S vaccine versus placebo. All receptors come from a person between 18 and 60 years old who received the Ad26.COV2.S COVID-19 vaccine or a placebo. CDR3s include the opening cysteine and the closing phenylalanine or tryptophan.

>TRBJ2-7|TRBV7-8
CASSLITGTNGGEQYF
>TRBJ2-1|TRBV19
CASAWSGGGYNEQFF
>TRBJ2-5|TRBV11-3
CASSSYQTGETQYF
>TRBJ2-7|TRBV28
CASKGLLTPSEQYF
>TRBJ2-2|TRBV7-3
CASSSLNTGELFF
>TRBJ1-2|TRBV3-1/TRBV3-2
CASSQDGRSGYTF
>TRBJ2-5|TRBV6-2/TRBV6-3
CASSYSIRETQYF
>TRBJ2-5|TRBV5-4
CASSAQTSGRETQYF
>TRBJ2-3|TRBV13
CASSLGLSADTQYF
>TRBJ2-7|TRBV4-1
CASSQGDSRHEQYF
>TRBJ2-5|TRBV5-1
CASSRLPSETQYF
>TRBJ2-5|TRBV7-9
CASSLDGTPLETQYF
>TRBJ1-5|TRBV24-1
CATRQGGSNQPQHF
>TRBJ1-1|TRBV29-1
CSALSPLGLNTEAFF
>TRBJ2-1|TRBV29-1
CSAKGLAGGDEQFF
>TRBJ2-7|TRBV2
CASEIYGGRYEQYF
>TRBJ1-3|TRBV5-4
CASSLMVGQGNTIYF
>TRBJ1-2|TRBV24-1
CATSDPGTGGYGYTF
>TRBJ2-3|TRBV28
CASSLSGGRGTDTQYF
>TRBJ2-7|TRBV11-2
CASSTQGSYEQYF
>TRBJ1-2|TRBV7-9
CASSLAGGEGYGYTF
>TRBJ2-1|TRBV6-6
CAGAIAGGRSYNEQFF
>TRBJ2-3|TRBV6-5
CASSYTPGQGTDTQYF
>TRBJ1-1|TRBV9
CASSTSSQGNTEAFF
>TRBJ2-3|TRBV6-4
CASSPGTSGADTQYF
>TRBJ1-2|TRBV6-2/TRBV6-3
CASSYPETYYGYTF
>TRBJ2-5|TRBV5-1
CATRTGGGEETQYF
>TRBJ2-5|TRBV7-6
CASSLRVAGETQYF
>TRBJ2-6|TRBV5-1
CASSSWTGVNSGANVLTF